Listed below are T cell receptor beta chains from one sample, sequenced in a study of T cell responses to AZD1222 COVID-19 vaccine. Data came from immunoSEQ multiplex PCR; TCRdb stores just in-frame clones and leaves some out. This repertoire shows about 85,000 clones, approximately 85% found once; its top ten account for roughly 6%. This sample comprised peripheral blood, obtained on day 0 of AZD1222 vaccination. The receptor set was obtained from an adult in good health. The CDR3 runs from the conserved cysteine through the conserved F or W. D genes are given only for firm matches. Size tells how often a clone was seen (once, few, many) or the class of an expanded clone, and some rows leave it out.

clone_size	v_call	d_call	j_call	cdr3_aa	cdr3_nt
NA	TRBV7-9	TRBD2	TRBJ2-7	CASSNQGTSGSEQYF	TGTGCCAGCAGCAACCAGGGGACTAGCGGGAGCGAGCAGTACTTC
medium-sized	TRBV9	NA	TRBJ2-3	CASSVNTATDTQYF	TGTGCCAGCAGCGTAAACACAGCCACAGATACGCAGTATTTT
few	TRBV7-3	TRBD1	TRBJ2-7	CASSRGQGAYEQYF	TGTGCCAGCAGCCGGGGACAGGGGGCCTACGAGCAGTACTTC
NA	TRBV6-1	TRBD1	TRBJ1-5	CASSEVVGTGGSNQPQHF	TGTGCCAGCAGTGAAGTTGTAGGGACAGGGGGCAGCAATCAGCCCCAGCATTTT
few	TRBV5-6	TRBD1	TRBJ1-1	CASSLYRGIGTEAFF	TGTGCCAGCAGCTTGTACAGGGGAATTGGGACTGAAGCTTTCTTT
NA	TRBV15	NA	TRBJ2-2	CATSRDLGQEELFF	TGTGCCACCAGCAGAGATCTGGGGCAGGAGGAGCTGTTTTTT
NA	TRBV5-1	NA	TRBJ1-2	CASSLDSSNTYGYTF	TGCGCCAGCAGCTTGGACAGCAGTAACACCTATGGCTACACCTTC
NA	TRBV5-1	TRBD1	TRBJ1-2	CASSSGQLFNYGYTF	TGCGCCAGCAGCTCGGGACAGCTATTTAACTATGGCTACACCTTC
NA	TRBV5-1	TRBD1	TRBJ1-3	CASSLTGTGGNTIYF	TGCGCCAGCAGCTTGACCGGGACAGGGGGAAACACCATATATTTT
few	TRBV6-4	NA	TRBJ2-1	CASSQTVDKEQFF	TGTGCCAGCAGCCAAACGGTGGACAAAGAGCAGTTCTTC
NA	TRBV9	TRBD1	TRBJ1-4	CASSDRTGGGTNEKLFF	TGTGCCAGCAGCGATCGGACAGGGGGTGGAACTAATGAAAAACTGTTTTTT
few	TRBV28	TRBD1	TRBJ1-3	CASSERDRVLGNTIYF	TGTGCCAGCAGTGAGAGGGACAGGGTGCTCGGAAACACCATATATTTT
NA	TRBV30	NA	TRBJ2-2	CAWSQGRSTGELFF	TGTGCCTGGAGTCAGGGGAGGAGCACCGGGGAGCTGTTTTTT
few	TRBV9	NA	TRBJ1-1	CASSVRSVNTEAFF	TGTGCCAGCAGCGTCCGATCTGTGAACACTGAAGCTTTCTTT
NA	TRBV24-1	TRBD1	TRBJ1-2	CATSDSRTGNVYGYTF	TGTGCCACCAGTGATTCGCGGACAGGGAACGTCTATGGCTACACCTTC
once	TRBV14	NA	TRBJ1-1	CASSQDLRGTEAFF	TGTGCCAGCAGCCAAGATTTAAGGGGAACTGAAGCTTTCTTT
NA	TRBV6-1	TRBD2	TRBJ2-7	CASSETASGRFYEQYF	TGTGCCAGCAGTGAAACCGCTAGCGGACGATTCTACGAGCAGTACTTC
once	TRBV11-2	NA	TRBJ2-1	CASSLDRQEKFF	TGTGCCAGCAGCTTAGATCGCCAGGAAAAGTTCTTC
NA	TRBV12-3/TRBV12-4	NA	TRBJ2-2	CASSLEAGELFF	TGTGCCAGCAGTTTAGAGGCCGGGGAGCTGTTTTTT
NA	TRBV5-1	NA	TRBJ2-3	CASSLLGQDTQYF	TGCGCCAGCAGCTTGCTAGGTCAAGATACGCAGTATTTT
NA	TRBV30	NA	TRBJ2-3	CAWSVLLGGTDTQYF	TGTGCCTGGAGTGTACTGCTAGGGGGCACAGATACGCAGTATTTT
NA	TRBV2	NA	TRBJ1-2	CASSETVYGYTF	TGTGCCAGCAGTGAAACAGTCTATGGCTACACCTTC
NA	TRBV28	TRBD1	TRBJ2-7	CASSSRDRGYEQYF	TGTGCCAGCAGCTCCCGGGACAGAGGGTACGAGCAGTACTTC
NA	TRBV28	TRBD2	TRBJ2-1	CASLATSGYNEQFF	TGTGCCAGCCTAGCGACTAGCGGTTACAATGAGCAGTTCTTC
few	TRBV11-2	NA	TRBJ2-4	CASSEPSPGIAKNIQYF	TGTGCCAGCAGCGAACCAAGCCCAGGAATAGCCAAAAACATTCAGTACTTC
NA	TRBV27	TRBD1	TRBJ2-2	CASSLQGEGGELFF	TGTGCCAGCAGTTTGCAGGGGGAAGGCGGGGAGCTGTTTTTT
NA	TRBV28	NA	TRBJ1-2	CASSFPPNYGYTF	TGTGCCAGCAGTTTTCCTCCAAACTATGGCTACACCTTC
NA	TRBV28	NA	TRBJ2-2	CASSYGTYTGELFF	TGTGCCAGCAGTTACGGGACTTACACCGGGGAGCTGTTTTTT
NA	TRBV4-3	TRBD2	TRBJ2-1	CASSQVASGRGEQFF	TGCGCCAGCAGCCAAGTGGCTAGCGGGAGGGGTGAGCAGTTCTTC
NA	TRBV19	NA	TRBJ1-5	CASSNGPGRPQHF	TGTGCCAGTAGCAATGGGCCGGGTCGGCCCCAGCATTTT
NA	TRBV4-2	NA	TRBJ2-1	CASSQDRGSEQFF	TGTGCCAGCAGCCAAGATCGAGGAAGTGAGCAGTTCTTC
NA	TRBV9	TRBD2	TRBJ2-7	CASSVGPLAGEQQYF	TGTGCCAGCAGCGTAGGACCCCTAGCGGGAGAACAGCAGTACTTC
NA	TRBV5-8	NA	TRBJ2-5	CASSWFRGGGQETQYF	TGTGCCAGCAGCTGGTTCCGGGGAGGAGGCCAAGAGACCCAGTACTTC
NA	TRBV5-6	NA	TRBJ1-1	CASSWDGMNTEAFF	TGTGCCAGCAGCTGGGACGGTATGAACACTGAAGCTTTCTTT
NA	TRBV4-2	TRBD1	TRBJ1-1	CASSQGTGVNTEAFF	TGTGCCAGCAGCCAAGGGACAGGGGTTAACACTGAAGCTTTCTTT
NA	TRBV6-5	NA	TRBJ1-2	CASRQGLSYGYTF	TGTGCCAGCAGGCAAGGCCTGAGCTATGGCTACACCTTC
NA	TRBV2	NA	TRBJ2-7	CASSENRYYEQYF	TGTGCCAGCAGTGAAAACCGCTACTACGAGCAGTACTTC
NA	TRBV7-2	NA	TRBJ1-2	CASSLQLGANYGYTF	TGTGCCAGCAGCCTCCAGCTGGGGGCGAACTATGGCTACACCTTC
NA	TRBV2	NA	TRBJ1-6	CASSEQTRNSPLHF	TGTGCCAGCAGTGAACAGACGCGAAATTCACCCCTCCACTTT
NA	TRBV23-1	NA	TRBJ1-5	CASSHPGRKYSNQPQHF	TGCGCCAGCAGTCACCCCGGACGGAAATATAGCAATCAGCCCCAGCATTTT
NA	TRBV19	NA	TRBJ2-4	CASSIYRGHGAKNIQYF	TGTGCCAGTAGTATTTATCGGGGGCACGGTGCCAAAAACATTCAGTACTTC
NA	TRBV11-2	NA	TRBJ2-1	CASSKIDISVHEQFF	TGTGCCAGCAGCAAGATTGACATTTCGGTCCATGAGCAGTTCTTC
NA	TRBV7-8	NA	TRBJ2-7	CASSPYRVAGPINYEQYF	TGTGCCAGCAGCCCCTACAGGGTAGCGGGCCCTATAAACTACGAGCAGTACTTC
NA	TRBV28	TRBD1	TRBJ2-7	CASSSGQGGPYEQYF	TGTGCCAGCAGCTCCGGACAGGGGGGCCCCTACGAGCAGTACTTC
NA	TRBV6-2/TRBV6-3	NA	TRBJ2-1	CASSYLDGQQFF	TGTGCCAGCAGTTACCTGGACGGTCAGCAGTTCTTC
NA	TRBV10-3	NA	TRBJ2-3	CAISGQSGGTDTQYF	TGTGCCATCAGTGGACAGAGTGGTGGTACAGATACGCAGTATTTT
NA	TRBV2	NA	TRBJ2-3	CASSEAAGGTDTQYF	TGTGCCAGCAGTGAAGCAGCGGGTGGCACAGATACGCAGTATTTT